The following is a TCR beta chain sequence with its context. Next came a second PCR, run for about 7 to 12 cycles, which used a sample-barcoded 5' primer along with a J-beta primer mix. One entry per CDR3 protein, called by TCRdb with MiXCR from the 5' RACE reads. The sample includes around 1,700,000 distinct CDR3 sequences, 28% of them seen just once. This sample is drawn from a study of blood T cells in healthy people across ages. This CDR3 is 13 amino acids long. The V and J ends lost 7 bases and 7 bases, in that order; junction bases with no gene match: 4. The J gene is TRBJ2-2, the V gene TRBV12-3 or TRBV12-4, with 9 nucleotides matching TRBD2. The specimen was blood. This sequence originates from a woman aged 30 to 39 in good health. The CDR3 loop is CASTKREVGELFF. The DNA of the CDR3 is TGTGCCAGCACTAAGCGGGAGGTCGGGGAGCTGTTTTTT.